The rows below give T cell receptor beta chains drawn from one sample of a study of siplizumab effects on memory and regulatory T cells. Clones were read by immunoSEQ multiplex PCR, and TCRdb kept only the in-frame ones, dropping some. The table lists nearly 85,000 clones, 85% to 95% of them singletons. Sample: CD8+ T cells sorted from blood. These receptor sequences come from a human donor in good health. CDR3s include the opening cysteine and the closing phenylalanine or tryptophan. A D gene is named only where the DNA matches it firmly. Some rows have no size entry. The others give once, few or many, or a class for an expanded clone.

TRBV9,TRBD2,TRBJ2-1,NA,TGTGCCAGCAGCCAGTCTAGCGGAGACGACTACAATGAGCAGTTCTTC,CASSQSSGDDYNEQFF
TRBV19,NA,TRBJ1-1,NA,TGTGCCAGTAGTAGGGATGGCGACACTGAAGCTTTCTTT,CASSRDGDTEAFF
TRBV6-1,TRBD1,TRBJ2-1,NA,TGTGCCAGCAGGATGGGGACAGGGAGGAAGTTCTTC,CASRMGTGRKFF
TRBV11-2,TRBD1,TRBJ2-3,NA,TGTGCCAGCAGCTTAGCGGGACAGGGTGGGGCAGATACGCAGTATTTT,CASSLAGQGGADTQYF
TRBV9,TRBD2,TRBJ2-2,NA,TGTGCCAGCAGCGTAGGGACTAGCGGGATGAACGGGGAGCTGTTTTTT,CASSVGTSGMNGELFF
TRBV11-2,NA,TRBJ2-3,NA,TGTGCCAGCAGCTTACTGTTGGATACGCAGTATTTT,CASSLLLDTQYF
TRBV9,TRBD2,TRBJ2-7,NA,TGTGCCAGCAGCGTGGGACTAGGGGAATACGAGCAGTACTTC,CASSVGLGEYEQYF
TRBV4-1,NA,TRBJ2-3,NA,TGCGCCAGCAGCCAAGATGTTCCAGATACGCAGTATTTT,CASSQDVPDTQYF
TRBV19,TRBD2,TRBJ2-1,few,TGTGCCAGTAGTGATATAGCGGGAGGGGTATATGAGCAGTTCTTC,CASSDIAGGVYEQFF
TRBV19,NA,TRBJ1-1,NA,TGTGCCAGTAGGCCGGTAGGGGGAACTGAAGCTTTCTTT,CASRPVGGTEAFF
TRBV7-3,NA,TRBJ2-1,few,TGTGCCAGCAGCCCCCCGGGTGGTTTCGGTAATGAGCAGTTCTTC,CASSPPGGFGNEQFF
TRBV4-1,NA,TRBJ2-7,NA,TGCGCCAGCAGCCAAGCCCGGGACGAGCAGTACTTC,CASSQARDEQYF
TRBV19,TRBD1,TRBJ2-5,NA,TGTGCCAGTAGACTTCGGGACAGTCAAGAGACCCAGTACTTC,CASRLRDSQETQYF
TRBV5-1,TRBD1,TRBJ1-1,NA,TGCGCCAGCAGCCAGCAGACGGGACAGGGCTCCCCTGAAGCTTTCTTT,CASSQQTGQGSPEAFF
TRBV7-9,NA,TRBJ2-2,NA,TGTGCCAGCTCGTTTCTGCCGAACACCGGGGAGCTGTTTTTT,CASSFLPNTGELFF
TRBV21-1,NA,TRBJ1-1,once,TGTGCCAGCAGCACCCTGGTTGTTGAGATTGAAGCTTTCTTT,CASSTLVVEIEAFF
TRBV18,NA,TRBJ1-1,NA,TGTGCCAGCTCACCATTTCATACGAACACTGAAGCTTTCTTT,CASSPFHTNTEAFF
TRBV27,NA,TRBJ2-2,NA,TGTGCCAGCAGCTCACAGGGTTTGGCCGGGGAGCTGTTTTTT,CASSSQGLAGELFF
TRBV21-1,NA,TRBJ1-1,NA,TGTGCCAGCACCTACTACTTCGACAGAGGGGTGAGGGCCACTGAAGCTTTCTTT,CASTYYFDRGVRATEAFF
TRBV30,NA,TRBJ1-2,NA,TGTGCCTACGACACCTATGGCTACACCTTC,CAYDTYGYTF
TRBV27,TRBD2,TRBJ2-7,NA,TGTGCCAGCAGCAGAGGACTAGCCGCCTACGAGCAGTACTTC,CASSRGLAAYEQYF
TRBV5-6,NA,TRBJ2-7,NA,TGTGCCAGCAGCTCCGCGGGACATTACGAGCAGTACTTC,CASSSAGHYEQYF
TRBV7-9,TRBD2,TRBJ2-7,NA,TGTGCCAGCAGCCCTGGGGGAGCGGGAGCCCCCTCCTACGAGCAGTACTTC,CASSPGGAGAPSYEQYF
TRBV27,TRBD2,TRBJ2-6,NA,TGTGCCAGCAGTTCCGGACTAGCGGCGCCTGGGGCCAACGTCCTGACTTTC,CASSSGLAAPGANVLTF
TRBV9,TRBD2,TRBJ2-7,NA,TGTGCCAGCAGCGTCGGCGGGAGTTCGTACGAGCAGTACTTC,CASSVGGSSYEQYF
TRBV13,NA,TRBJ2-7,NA,TGTGCCAGCAGCTCCCGATTAGCGAGCTACGAGCAGTACTTC,CASSSRLASYEQYF
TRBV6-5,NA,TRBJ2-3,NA,TGTGCCAGCAGTCAACCGCGATTGGCAGATACGCAGTATTTT,CASSQPRLADTQYF
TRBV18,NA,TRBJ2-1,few,TGTGCCAGCTCACCAGGGTTTAATGAGCAGTTCTTC,CASSPGFNEQFF
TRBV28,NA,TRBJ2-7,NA,TGTGCCAGCAGTATCCCGGGACAATCCTACGAGCAGTACTTC,CASSIPGQSYEQYF
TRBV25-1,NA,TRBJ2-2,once,TGTGCCAGTAGGAGGGGTACGGGCACCGGGGAGCTGTTTTTT,CASRRGTGTGELFF
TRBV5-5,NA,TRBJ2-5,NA,TGTGCCAGCAGCTTGGTTGATGGGGGGCGAGAGACCCAGTACTTC,CASSLVDGGRETQYF
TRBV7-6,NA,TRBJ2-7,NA,TGTGCCAGCAGCCCCGGACTGGCCTCCTACGAGCAGTACTTC,CASSPGLASYEQYF
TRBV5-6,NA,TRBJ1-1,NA,TGTGCCAGCAGCCTGCTCATGAACACTGAAGCTTTCTTT,CASSLLMNTEAFF
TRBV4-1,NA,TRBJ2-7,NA,TGCGCCAGCAGCCAAGGTCGGGCTTACGAGCAGTACTTC,CASSQGRAYEQYF
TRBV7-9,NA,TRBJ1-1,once,TGTGCCAGCAGGCTAGGACAGACTGAAGCTTTCTTT,CASRLGQTEAFF
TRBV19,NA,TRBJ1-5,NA,TGTGCCAGTAGTACCGGACCCGGGCCCACCAATCAGCCCCAGCATTTT,CASSTGPGPTNQPQHF
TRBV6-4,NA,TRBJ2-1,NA,TGTGCCAGCAGTCTTAGGGCTAGCATCTTCAATGAGCAGTTCTTC,CASSLRASIFNEQFF
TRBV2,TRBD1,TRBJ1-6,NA,TGTGCCAGCAACACAGGGGAGCCCCTCCACTTT,CASNTGEPLHF
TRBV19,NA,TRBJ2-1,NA,TGTGCCAGTAGCCCCAAATTTCGGGACAATGAGCAGTTCTTC,CASSPKFRDNEQFF
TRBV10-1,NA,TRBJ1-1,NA,TGCGCCAGCAGTGAAGGGGGGTTGAACACTGAAGCTTTCTTT,CASSEGGLNTEAFF
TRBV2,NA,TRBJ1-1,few,TGTGCCAGTTTACGGGCCAGCAGTGAAGCTTTCTTT,CASLRASSEAFF
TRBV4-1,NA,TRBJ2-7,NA,TGCGCCAGCAGCAACGAAGGGGTCGGGCCCCCCTACGAGCAGTACTTC,CASSNEGVGPPYEQYF
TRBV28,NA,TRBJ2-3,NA,TGTGCCAGCAGTTTAGGCGACAGCCCCGGGGATACGCAGTATTTT,CASSLGDSPGDTQYF
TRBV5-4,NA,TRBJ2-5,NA,TGTGCCAGCAGCTCCCTTGGGCAAGAGACCCAGTACTTC,CASSSLGQETQYF
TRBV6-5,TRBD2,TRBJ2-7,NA,TGTGCCAGCAGTTACTCGTCTAGCGGGAGGGCCTACGAGCAGTACTTC,CASSYSSSGRAYEQYF
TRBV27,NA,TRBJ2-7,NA,TGTGCCAGCAGTTTTGGGCCAAACGCCTACGAGCAGTACTTC,CASSFGPNAYEQYF
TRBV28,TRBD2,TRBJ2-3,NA,TGTGCCCACCAGCGGGAGGGCTCCCGCGGAAATACGCAGTATTTT,CAHQREGSRGNTQYF
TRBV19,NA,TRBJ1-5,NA,TGTGCCAGTAGTATAGGTCACGGTGAGGGGAGCAATCAGCCCCAGCATTTT,CASSIGHGEGSNQPQHF
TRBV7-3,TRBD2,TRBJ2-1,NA,TGTGCCAGCAGCTTTGGAGCGGGGGAGTTCCAGAATGAGCAGTTCTTC,CASSFGAGEFQNEQFF
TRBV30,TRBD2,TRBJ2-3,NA,TGTGCCTGGAGTGTAGGGCAGGGAGGGACAGATACGCAGTATTTT,CAWSVGQGGTDTQYF